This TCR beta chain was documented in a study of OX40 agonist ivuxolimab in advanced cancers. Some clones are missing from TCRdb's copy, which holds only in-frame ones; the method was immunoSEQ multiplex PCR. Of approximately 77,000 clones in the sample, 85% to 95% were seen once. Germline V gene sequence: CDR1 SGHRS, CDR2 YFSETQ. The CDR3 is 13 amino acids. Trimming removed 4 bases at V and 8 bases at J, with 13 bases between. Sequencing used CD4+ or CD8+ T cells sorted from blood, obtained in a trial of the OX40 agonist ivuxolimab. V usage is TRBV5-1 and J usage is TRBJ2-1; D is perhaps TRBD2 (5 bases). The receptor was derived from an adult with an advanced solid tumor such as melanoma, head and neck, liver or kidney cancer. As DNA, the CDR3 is TGCGCCAGCAGCCCGAGACCCGGGGATGAGCAGTTCTTC. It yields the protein CASSPRPGDEQFF.